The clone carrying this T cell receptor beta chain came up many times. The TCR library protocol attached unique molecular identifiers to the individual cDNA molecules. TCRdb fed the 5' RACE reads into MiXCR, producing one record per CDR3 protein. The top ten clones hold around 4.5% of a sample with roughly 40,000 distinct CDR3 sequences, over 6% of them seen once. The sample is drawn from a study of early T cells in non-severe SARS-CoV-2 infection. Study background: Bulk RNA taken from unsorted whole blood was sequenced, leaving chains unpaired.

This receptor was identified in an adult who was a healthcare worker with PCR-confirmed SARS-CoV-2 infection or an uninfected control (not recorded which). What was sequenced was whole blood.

CDR3 sequence: CASSLGYTQTGANVLTF. CDR3 DNA: TGCGCCAGCAGCTTAGGGTACACCCAAACTGGGGCCAACGTCCTGACTTTC. The genes are TRBV5-1 and TRBJ2-6, with no clear D. Germline CDR1 and CDR2: SGHRS and YFSETQ. The V and J ends lost 2 bases and 2 bases respectively, with 14 bases between them. This CDR3 comprises 17 residues.